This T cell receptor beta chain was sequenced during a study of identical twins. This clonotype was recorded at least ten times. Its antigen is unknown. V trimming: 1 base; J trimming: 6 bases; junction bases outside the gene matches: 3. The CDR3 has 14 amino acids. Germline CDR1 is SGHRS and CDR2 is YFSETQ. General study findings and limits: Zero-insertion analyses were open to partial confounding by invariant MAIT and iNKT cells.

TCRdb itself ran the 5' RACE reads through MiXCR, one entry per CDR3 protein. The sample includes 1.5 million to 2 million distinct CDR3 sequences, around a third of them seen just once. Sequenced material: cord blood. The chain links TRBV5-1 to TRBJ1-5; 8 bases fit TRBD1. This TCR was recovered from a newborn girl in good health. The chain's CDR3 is CASSLTGGSQPQHF. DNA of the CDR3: TGCGCCAGCAGCTTGACAGGGGGTAGTCAGCCCCAGCATTTT.